These 29 T cell receptor beta chains came from one sample sequenced in a study of early T cells in non-severe SARS-CoV-2 infection. Using its own MiXCR run on the 5' RACE reads, TCRdb lists one record per CDR3 protein. The sample carries 95,000 to 150,000 distinct CDR3 sequences, 15% recorded once. The sample was whole blood. These receptor sequences come from an adult who was a healthcare worker with PCR-confirmed SARS-CoV-2 infection or an uninfected control (not recorded which).

There are many counts of this clonotype. The V call is TRBV7-3, the J call TRBJ2-3; D ambiguous. Germline-derived CDR1 and CDR2 are SGHTA and FQGTGA. This CDR3 has 13 residues. Between the trimmed V and J ends, which lost 6 bases and 0 bases, there was a span of 7 bases. The CDR3 bases are TGTGCCAGCAGTCAGGCTAGCACAGATACGCAGTATTTT. Translation: CASSQASTDTQYF.

This clonotype has a handful of counts. The gene calls are TRBV6-1 and TRBJ2-2; D call uncertain. The germline CDR1 and CDR2 sequences are MNHNS and SASEGT. The V and J ends lost 1 base and 6 bases respectively, with 6 bases between them. The CDR3 extends over 13 amino acids. The CDR3 sequence: CASSEGVPGELFF. Written as DNA, the CDR3 is TGTGCCAGCAGTGAAGGGGTTCCCGGGGAGCTGTTTTTT.

This clonotype was detected only a few times. This chain joins TRBV7-9 and TRBJ1-4, with D possibly matching TRBD1 (5 bases). The germline V gene has CDR1 SEHNR and CDR2 FQNEAQ (reference sequence). CDR3 size: 15 residues. Trimming took 0 bases from V and 4 from J, leaving 9 bases between them. The CDR3 DNA follows: TGTGCCAGCAGCTTAGCGGAAGGGGATAATGAAAAACTGTTTTTT. It yields the protein CASSLAEGDNEKLFF. Variable domain in full (rest from reference TRBV7-9 and TRBJ1-4): DTGVSQNPRHKITKRGQNVTFRCDPISEHNRLYWYRQTLGQGPEFLTYFQNEAQLEKSRLLSDRFSAERPKGSFSTLEIQRTEQGDSAMYLCASSLAEGDNEKLFFGSGTQLSVL.

The J gene is TRBJ1-2, the V gene TRBV18; D ambiguous. Trimming removed 2 bases at V and 1 base at J, with 14 bases between. CDR3 length: 16 amino acids. The germline CDR1 and CDR2 sequences are KGHSH and LQKENI. CDR3 amino acids: CASSPGSGARNYGYTF. The CDR3 DNA sequence: TGTGCCAGCTCACCAGGATCCGGAGCTCGTAACTATGGCTACACCTTC.

The table lists this clonotype with a few counts. This chain joins TRBV29-1 and TRBJ1-2; TRBD1 matches 7 bases. CDR3 length: 11 amino acids. Germline lookup yields CDR1 SQVTM and CDR2 ANQGSEA. With V trimmed by 8 bases and J by 8 bases, 8 bases remained unmatched. CDR3 nucleotide sequence: TGCAGCACCGACAGGGCTTACGGCTACACCTTC. Translating gives CSTDRAYGYTF.

The rearrangement joins TRBV6-6 to TRBJ2-1; 7 bases match TRBD1. There are 15 residues in the CDR3. The germline CDR1 and CDR2 sequences are MNHNY and SVGAGI (reference sequence). Unmatched junction bases numbered 12, after V lost 6 bases and J lost 7 bases. In DNA form, the CDR3 reads TGTGCCAGCAGGTCGACAGGGCGGTTTGGAAATGAGCAGTTCTTC. Its protein product is CASRSTGRFGNEQFF.

The chain carries TRBV20-1 and TRBJ2-2, with 12 bases fitting TRBD2. J was trimmed by 9 bases and V by 4 bases; bases with no gene match: 6. CDR3 length equals 14 residues. CDR1 is DFQATT and CDR2 is SNEGSKA in the germline V gene (reference sequence). The CDR3 DNA reads TGCAGTGCTACCTTGACTAGCGGGGGACGGGAGCTGTTTTTT. It codes for CSATLTSGGRELFF.

A few counts support this clonotype. The chain combines TRBV7-8 with TRBJ2-3; D gene ambiguous. CDR1 is SGHVS and CDR2 is FQNEAQ in the germline V gene. Trimming removed 5 bases at V and 8 bases at J, with 11 bases between. CDR3 length equals 12 residues. CDR3 region: CASSTIEATQYF. DNA for the CDR3: TGTGCCAGCAGCACAATAGAAGCTACGCAGTATTTT. The whole variable domain, remainder taken from reference TRBV7-8 and TRBJ2-3, is GAGVSQSPRYKVAKRGQDVALRCDPISGHVSLFWYQQALGQGPEFLTYFQNEAQLDKSGLPSDRFFAERPEGSVSTLKIQRTQQEDSAVYLCASSTIEATQYFGPGTRLTVL.

The CDR3 DNA reads as TGTGCCAGTCGGGGTCAGGGGGTAATTGGGGCCAACGTCCTGACTTTC. Amino acid sequence: CASRGQGVIGANVLTF. The V and J genes are TRBV6-6 and TRBJ2-6; the match to TRBD1 covers 7 bases. Germline V gene data show CDR1 as MNHNY and CDR2 as SVGAGI (reference sequence). The CDR3 is made up of 16 amino acids. V shed 9 bases and J 3 bases; nucleotides not matched to a gene: 11.

This sequence joins TRBV10-3 and TRBJ1-2; D is perhaps TRBD1 (6 bases). The CDR3 extends over 12 amino acids. Germline V gene data show CDR1 as ENHRY and CDR2 as SYGVKD. V was shortened by 9 bases and J by 3 bases, with 11 bases between the two germline ends. The CDR3: CAIGQNDYGYTF. In DNA form, the CDR3 reads TGTGCCATTGGACAGAACGACTATGGCTACACCTTC.

The chain links TRBV20-1 to TRBJ2-7; D gene unclear. Germline V gives CDR1 DFQATT, CDR2 SNEGSKA (reference sequence). The CDR3 contains 14 residues. V lost 5 bases, J lost 0 bases, and 14 bases lay in between. In DNA, the CDR3 is TGCAGTGCTCCCGGTCTGCGAGTCTCCTACGAGCAGTACTTC. The encoded protein is CSAPGLRVSYEQYF.

The chain joins TRBV5-4 to TRBJ2-5, with 7 bases fitting TRBD2. Germline V gene lookup returns CDR1 SGHNT and CDR2 YYREEE (reference sequence). This CDR3 comprises 16 residues. Germline trimming cut 4 bases from V and 2 bases from J; bases unmatched to any gene: 11. CDR3: CASSRRGGGLQETQYF. CDR3 bases: TGTGCCAGCAGCCGCCGCGGCGGGGGTTTACAAGAGACCCAGTACTTC.

The chain couples TRBV5-1 to TRBJ1-3, with 8 bases matching TRBD1. The CDR3 length is 14 residues. Trimming removed 7 bases from V and 1 base from J; junction bases left unmatched: 4. Germline V gene lookup returns CDR1 SGHRS and CDR2 YFSETQ. CDR3 loop: CASSTGGSGNTIYF. As DNA, the CDR3 is TGCGCCAGCTCCACAGGGGGGTCTGGAAACACCATATATTTT.

J is TRBJ2-3 and V is TRBV7-7; a possible D gene is TRBD2 (5 bases). Germline V gene lookup returns CDR1 SSHAT and CDR2 FNYEAQ (reference sequence). There are 14 residues in the CDR3. V was trimmed by 5 bases and J by 2 bases, leaving 11 bases between them. The CDR3 protein is CASSQRGNTDTQYF. The CDR3 nucleotides read TGTGCCAGCAGCCAACGGGGAAACACAGATACGCAGTATTTT.

This clonotype was observed at least ten times. The gene calls are TRBV25-1 and TRBJ2-7; D gene unclear. The CDR3 has 11 amino acids. Germline CDR1 and CDR2: MGHDK and SYGVNS. Trimming took off 8 bases at V and 6 bases at J, with 11 bases between the two ends. CDR3 protein: CASEWFSEQYF. CDR3 bases: TGTGCCAGCGAGTGGTTTAGCGAGCAGTACTTC.

This clonotype was seen a few times. CDR3 bases: TGTGCCAGCAGCTTAGGAGGGGATGGCTACACCTTC. Amino acids: CASSLGGDGYTF. This chain uses TRBV7-9 with TRBJ1-2; a weak D match, TRBD1 (5 bases). The CDR3 runs to 12 residues. Per germline, CDR1 SEHNR and CDR2 FQNEAQ (reference sequence). V lost 1 base to trimming and J lost 6 bases, with 6 bases between them.

The chain combines TRBV3-1 with TRBJ1-2; D is perhaps TRBD1 (5 bases). Germline V lookup: CDR1 LGHDT, CDR2 YNNKEL (reference sequence). This CDR3 comprises 16 residues. The V and J ends lost 1 base and 4 bases respectively, with 16 bases between them. CDR3 loop: CASSQAQGPIAYGYTF. The CDR3 DNA sequence: TGTGCCAGCAGCCAAGCCCAGGGCCCTATTGCCTATGGCTACACCTTC.

The sample holds a few counts of this clonotype. This chain links TRBV25-1 with TRBJ2-7; D might be TRBD1 (5 bases). CDR1 is MGHDK, CDR2 SYGVNS, per germline. This CDR3 is 13 amino acids long. V was shortened by 3 bases and J by 2 bases, with 8 bases between the two germline ends. CDR3 sequence (DNA): TGTGCCAGCAGTGATACAGGAACCTACGAGCAGTACTTC. Translation: CASSDTGTYEQYF.

This clonotype was observed a handful of times. V gene TRBV18 combines with J gene TRBJ1-5; D is uncertain. Between the trimmed V and J ends, which lost 3 bases and 6 bases, there was a span of 12 bases. This CDR3 comprises 14 residues. Germline CDR1 reads KGHSH; CDR2 reads LQKENI. CDR3 DNA: TGTGCCAGCTCACCTCGGAGGGAAGTTCAGCCCCAGCATTTT. This encodes CASSPRREVQPQHF.

The rearrangement links TRBV9 to TRBJ1-5; D unresolved. This CDR3 has 12 residues. V was trimmed by 9 bases and J by 6 bases, leaving 13 bases between them. Germline CDR1 SGDLS, CDR2 YYNGEE. This chain's CDR3 is CATLESPQPQHF. CDR3 coding DNA: TGTGCCACCTTAGAATCACCTCAGCCCCAGCATTTT.

The chain recombines TRBV7-7 with TRBJ2-1; no clear D. The V gene lost 5 bases and the J gene lost 1 base, with 9 bases spanning the gap. CDR3 length: 14 amino acids. The germline gives CDR1 SSHAT, CDR2 FNYEAQ (reference sequence). CDR3 region: CASSPHGSYNEQFF. Written as DNA, the CDR3 is TGTGCCAGCAGCCCCCATGGGTCCTACAATGAGCAGTTCTTC.

This clonotype was seen a few times. CDR3: CASSLSAEAEQYF. The CDR3 DNA is TGTGCCAGCAGCCTATCTGCGGAAGCCGAGCAGTACTTC. The gene calls are TRBV7-9 and TRBJ2-7; no clear D gene. The germline V gene encodes CDR1 SEHNR and CDR2 FQNEAQ (reference sequence). V was trimmed by 5 bases and J by 6 bases, leaving 14 bases between them. The CDR3 is 13 amino acids.

This clonotype showed up many times. The chain is built from TRBV18 and TRBJ1-5; D unresolved. Trimming took off 4 bases at V and 4 bases at J, with 11 bases between the two ends. Germline loops: CDR1 KGHSH, CDR2 LQKENI. The CDR3 totals 14 residues. The CDR3 DNA reads TGTGCCAGCTCACTTTCCCCAGAGAATCAGCCCCAGCATTTT. Translating gives CASSLSPENQPQHF. The full variable domain, its missing parts supplied by reference TRBV18 and TRBJ1-5, is NAGVMQNPRHLVRRRGQEARLRCSPMKGHSHVYWYRQLPEEGLKFMVYLQKENIIDESGMPKERFSAEFPKEGPSILRIQQVVRGDSAAYFCASSLSPENQPQHFGDGTRLSIL.

This clonotype was observed many times. The chain joins TRBV2 to TRBJ2-7; the D gene is possibly TRBD2 (6 bases). CDR3 length equals 11 residues. The ends were cut back, 6 bases at V and 4 bases at J, with 7 bases in the middle. From germline, CDR1 is SNHLY and CDR2 FYNNEI. The chain's CDR3 is CASREGYEQYF. The CDR3 nucleotides are TGTGCCAGCAGGGAGGGTTACGAGCAGTACTTC.

This clonotype turned up a few times. This chain connects TRBV2 to TRBJ2-2, with 9 bases matching TRBD1. Per germline, CDR1 SNHLY and CDR2 FYNNEI. V gave up 5 bases and J gave up 4 bases; unmatched junction bases: 5. This CDR3 is built from 15 residues. The CDR3 nucleotides read TGTGCCAGCAGTTACAGGGGGCTCTCCACCGGGGAGCTGTTTTTT. Protein: CASSYRGLSTGELFF.

J is TRBJ1-3 and V is TRBV7-9; D is undetermined. This CDR3 has 15 amino acids. In germline, CDR1 is SEHNR, CDR2 FQNEAQ (reference sequence). The V gene lost 10 bases and the J gene lost 0 bases, with 16 bases spanning the gap. The CDR3 is CATKETKRSGNTIYF. In DNA form, the CDR3 reads TGTGCCACCAAAGAGACAAAACGCTCTGGAAACACCATATATTTT.

Many counts were recorded for this clonotype. The CDR3 region is CAWSHTGALNQPQHF. CDR3 sequence (DNA): TGTGCCTGGAGCCATACAGGGGCCCTTAATCAGCCCCAGCATTTT. J is TRBJ1-5 and V is TRBV30, with TRBD1 matching 7 bases. V was pared by 3 bases and J by 4 bases, with 9 bases of the junction left unmatched. The CDR3 length is 15 residues. Looked up from germline, CDR1 is GTSNPN and CDR2 is SVGIG (reference sequence).

This clonotype appeared a few times. This chain uses TRBV4-1 with TRBJ2-3, with 14 bases lining up with TRBD2. CDR3 length: 17 residues. J lost 3 bases, V lost 4 bases, and 6 bases had no gene match. CDR1 MGHRA and CDR2 YSYEKL come from the germline V gene. The DNA for the CDR3 is TGCGCCAGCAGCCGAACCGGGACTAGCGGGGGTACAGATACGCAGTATTTT. It translates to CASSRTGTSGGTDTQYF.

CDR3 in DNA: TGCGCCAGCAGCCCCGGACAGGGCCGCGACGAGCAGTACTTC. Protein sequence: CASSPGQGRDEQYF. V and J are TRBV4-1 and TRBJ2-7; 8 nucleotides match TRBD1. The germline CDR1 and CDR2 sequences are MGHRA and YSYEKL. The CDR3 is 14 residues long. J was trimmed by 5 bases and V by 4 bases; bases with no gene match: 7.